This T cell receptor (beta chain) was profiled in a study of control samples from healthy donors and cancer patients. The CDR3 has 16 residues. The V gene's germline CDR1 is LGHDT and CDR2 YNNKEL (reference sequence). With 4 bases clipped from V and 4 bases from J, the junction kept 7 bases outside the gene matches. Libraries were prepared by immunoSEQ multiplex PCR; TCRdb keeps only in-frame clonotypes and omits some of them. The table includes 120,000 to 150,000 clones, approximately 94% detected once. The TCR originated in a man aged 40-50 years in good health. Sequenced material: blood. This rearrangement joins TRBV3-1 (or the pseudogene TRBV3-2) to TRBJ2-3; 11 bases match TRBD2. The CDR3 spells CASSPLAGGRSDTQYF. In DNA, the CDR3 is TGTGCCAGCAGCCCTTTAGCGGGAGGGCGGTCAGATACGCAGTATTTT.